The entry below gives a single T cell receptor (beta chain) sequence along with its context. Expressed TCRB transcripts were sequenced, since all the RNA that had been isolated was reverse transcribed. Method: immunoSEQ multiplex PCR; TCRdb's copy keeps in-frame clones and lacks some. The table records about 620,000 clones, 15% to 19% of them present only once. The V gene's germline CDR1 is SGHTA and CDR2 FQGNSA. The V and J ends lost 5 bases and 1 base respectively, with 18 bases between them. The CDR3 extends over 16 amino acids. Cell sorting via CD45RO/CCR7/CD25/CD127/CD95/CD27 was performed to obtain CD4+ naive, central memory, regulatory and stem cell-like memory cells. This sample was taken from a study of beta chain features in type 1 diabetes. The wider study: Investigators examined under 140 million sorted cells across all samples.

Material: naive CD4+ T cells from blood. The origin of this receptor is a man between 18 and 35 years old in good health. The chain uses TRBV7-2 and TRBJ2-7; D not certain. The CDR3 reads CASSPRRAGYSYEQYF. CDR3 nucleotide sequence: TGTGCCAGCAGCCCCCGACGAGCAGGTTATTCCTACGAGCAGTACTTC.